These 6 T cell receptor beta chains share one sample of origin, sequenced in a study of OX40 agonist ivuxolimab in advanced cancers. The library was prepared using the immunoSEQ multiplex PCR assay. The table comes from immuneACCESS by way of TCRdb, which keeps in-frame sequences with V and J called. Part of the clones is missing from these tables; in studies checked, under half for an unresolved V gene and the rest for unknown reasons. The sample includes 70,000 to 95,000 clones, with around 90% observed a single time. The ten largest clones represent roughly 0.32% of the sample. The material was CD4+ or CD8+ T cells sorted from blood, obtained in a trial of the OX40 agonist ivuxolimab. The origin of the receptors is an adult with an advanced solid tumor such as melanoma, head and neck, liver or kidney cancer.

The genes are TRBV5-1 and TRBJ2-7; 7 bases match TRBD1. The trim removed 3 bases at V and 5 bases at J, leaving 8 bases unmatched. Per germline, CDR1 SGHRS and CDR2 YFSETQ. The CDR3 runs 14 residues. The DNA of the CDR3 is TGCGCCAGCAGCTCCGGGGACAGTTTCGACGAGCAGTACGTC. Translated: CASSSGDSFDEQYV.

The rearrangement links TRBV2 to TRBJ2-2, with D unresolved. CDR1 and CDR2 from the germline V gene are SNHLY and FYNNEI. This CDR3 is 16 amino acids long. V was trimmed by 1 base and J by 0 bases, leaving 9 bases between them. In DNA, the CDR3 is TGTGCCAGCAGTGAAGAGACTGTCGCGAACACCGGGGAGCTGTTTTTT. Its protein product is CASSEETVANTGELFF.

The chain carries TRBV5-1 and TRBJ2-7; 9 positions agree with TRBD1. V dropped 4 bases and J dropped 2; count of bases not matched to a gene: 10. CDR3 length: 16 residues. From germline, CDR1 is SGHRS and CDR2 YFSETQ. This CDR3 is CASSIARDRVTYEQYF. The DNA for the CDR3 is TGCGCCAGCAGCATTGCTCGGGACAGGGTTACCTACGAGCAGTACTTC.

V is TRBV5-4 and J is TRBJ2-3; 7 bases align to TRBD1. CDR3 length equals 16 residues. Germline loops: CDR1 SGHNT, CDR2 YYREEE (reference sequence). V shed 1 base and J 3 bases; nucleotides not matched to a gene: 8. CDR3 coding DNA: TGTGCCAGCAGCTTGCAGGGGCGCAGGGGGACAGATACGCAGTATTTT. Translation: CASSLQGRRGTDTQYF.

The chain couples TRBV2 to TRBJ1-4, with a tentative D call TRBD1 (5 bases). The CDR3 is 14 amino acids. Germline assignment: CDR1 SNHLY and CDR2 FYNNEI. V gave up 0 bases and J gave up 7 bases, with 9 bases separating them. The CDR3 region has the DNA TGTGCCAGCAGTGAAGCGGAGGGGTTTGAAAAACTGTTTTTT. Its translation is CASSEAEGFEKLFF.

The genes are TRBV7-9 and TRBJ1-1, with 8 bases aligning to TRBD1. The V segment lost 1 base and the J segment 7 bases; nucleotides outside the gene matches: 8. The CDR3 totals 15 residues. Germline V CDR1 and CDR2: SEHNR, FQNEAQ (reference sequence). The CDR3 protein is CASSLDLRTGFEAFF. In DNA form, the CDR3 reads TGTGCCAGCAGCTTAGATCTTAGGACAGGGTTTGAAGCTTTCTTT.